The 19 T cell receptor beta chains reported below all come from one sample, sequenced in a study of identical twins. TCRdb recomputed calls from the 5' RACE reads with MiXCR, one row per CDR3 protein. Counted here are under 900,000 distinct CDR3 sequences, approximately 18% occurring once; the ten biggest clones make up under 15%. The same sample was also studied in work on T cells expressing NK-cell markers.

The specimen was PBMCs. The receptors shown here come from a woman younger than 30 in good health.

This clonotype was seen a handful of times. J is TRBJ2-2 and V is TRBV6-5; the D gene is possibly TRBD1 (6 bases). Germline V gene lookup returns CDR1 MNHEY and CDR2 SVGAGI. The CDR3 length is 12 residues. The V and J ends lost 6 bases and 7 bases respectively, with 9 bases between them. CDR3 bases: TGTGCCAGCAGGGGGGCGGTCGGGGAGCTGTTTTTT. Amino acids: CASRGAVGELFF.

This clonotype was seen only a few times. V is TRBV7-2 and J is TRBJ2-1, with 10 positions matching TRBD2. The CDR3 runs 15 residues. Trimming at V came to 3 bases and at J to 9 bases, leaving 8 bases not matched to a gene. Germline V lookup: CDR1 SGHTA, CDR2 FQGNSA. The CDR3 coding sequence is TGTGCCAGCAGCTTCACCTTAGCGGGGGGTTTTGAGCAGTTCTTC. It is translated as CASSFTLAGGFEQFF.

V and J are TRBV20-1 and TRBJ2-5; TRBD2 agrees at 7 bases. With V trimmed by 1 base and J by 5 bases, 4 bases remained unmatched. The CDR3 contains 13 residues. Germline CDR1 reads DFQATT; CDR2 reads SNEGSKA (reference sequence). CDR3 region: CSARVAGVETQYF. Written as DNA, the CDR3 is TGCAGTGCTAGAGTTGCGGGGGTTGAGACCCAGTACTTC.

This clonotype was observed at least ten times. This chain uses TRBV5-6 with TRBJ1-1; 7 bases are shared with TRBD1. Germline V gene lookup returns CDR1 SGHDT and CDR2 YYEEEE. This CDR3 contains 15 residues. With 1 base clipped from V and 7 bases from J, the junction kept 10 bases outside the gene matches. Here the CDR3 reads CASSLPGQGVSEAFF. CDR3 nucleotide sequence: TGTGCCAGCAGCTTGCCCGGGCAGGGGGTGAGTGAAGCTTTCTTT. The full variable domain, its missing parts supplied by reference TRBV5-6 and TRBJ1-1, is DAGVTQSPTHLIKTRGQQVTLRCSPKSGHDTVSWYQQALGQGPQFIFQYYEEEERQRGNFPDRFSGHQFPNYSSELNVNALLLGDSALYLCASSLPGQGVSEAFFGQGTRLTVV.

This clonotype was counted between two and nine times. As DNA, the CDR3 is TGTGCCAGTCATGCCCTAGGAGGCACTGAAGCTTTCTTT. Translating gives CASHALGGTEAFF. The chain has TRBV9 and TRBJ1-1; no firm D call. This CDR3 region has 13 residues. Germline V gene sequence: CDR1 SGDLS, CDR2 YYNGEE. The V gene lost 8 bases and the J gene lost 4 bases, with 15 bases spanning the gap.

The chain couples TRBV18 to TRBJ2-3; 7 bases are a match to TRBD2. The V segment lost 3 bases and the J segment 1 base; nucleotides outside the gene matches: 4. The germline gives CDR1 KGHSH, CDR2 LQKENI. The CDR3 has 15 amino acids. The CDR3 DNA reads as TGTGCCAGCTCACCCTTTACTAGCGGCACAGATACGCAGTATTTT. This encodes CASSPFTSGTDTQYF.

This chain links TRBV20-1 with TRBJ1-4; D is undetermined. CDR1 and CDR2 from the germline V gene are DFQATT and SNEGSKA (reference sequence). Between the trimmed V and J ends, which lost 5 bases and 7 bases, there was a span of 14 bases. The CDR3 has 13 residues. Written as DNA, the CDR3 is TGCAGTGCTCTCGAGGGAGCTGGTGAAAAACTGTTTTTT. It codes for CSALEGAGEKLFF.

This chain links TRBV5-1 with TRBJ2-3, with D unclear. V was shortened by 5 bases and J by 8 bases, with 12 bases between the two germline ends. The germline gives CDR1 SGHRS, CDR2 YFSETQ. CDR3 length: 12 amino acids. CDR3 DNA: TGCGCCAGCAGTCTGGAAACCCCTACGCAGTATTTT. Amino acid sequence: CASSLETPTQYF. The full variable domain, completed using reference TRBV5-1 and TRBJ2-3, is KAGVTQTPRYLIKTRGQQVTLSCSPISGHRSVSWYQQTPGQGLQFLFEYFSETQRNKGNFPGRFSGRQFSNSRSEMNVSTLELGDSALYLCASSLETPTQYFGPGTRLTVL.

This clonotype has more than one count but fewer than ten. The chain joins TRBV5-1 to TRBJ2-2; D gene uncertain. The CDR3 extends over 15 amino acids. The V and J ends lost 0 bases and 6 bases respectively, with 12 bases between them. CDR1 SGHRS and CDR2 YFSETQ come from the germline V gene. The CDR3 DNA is TGCGCCAGCAGCTTGGCAGTGAACGCCGCCGGGGAGCTGTTTTTT. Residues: CASSLAVNAAGELFF.

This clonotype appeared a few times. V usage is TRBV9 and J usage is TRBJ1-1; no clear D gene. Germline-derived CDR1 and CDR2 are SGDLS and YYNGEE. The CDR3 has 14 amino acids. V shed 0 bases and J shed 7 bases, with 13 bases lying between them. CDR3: CASSVDWGGGEAFF. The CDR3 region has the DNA TGTGCCAGCAGCGTAGACTGGGGAGGTGGTGAAGCTTTCTTT.

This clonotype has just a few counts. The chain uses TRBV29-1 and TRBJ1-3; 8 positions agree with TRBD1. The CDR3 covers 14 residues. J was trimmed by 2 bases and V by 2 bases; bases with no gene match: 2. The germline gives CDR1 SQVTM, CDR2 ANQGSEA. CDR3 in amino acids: CSVEQGAAGNTIYF. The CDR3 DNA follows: TGCAGCGTTGAACAGGGGGCTGCTGGAAACACCATATATTTT.

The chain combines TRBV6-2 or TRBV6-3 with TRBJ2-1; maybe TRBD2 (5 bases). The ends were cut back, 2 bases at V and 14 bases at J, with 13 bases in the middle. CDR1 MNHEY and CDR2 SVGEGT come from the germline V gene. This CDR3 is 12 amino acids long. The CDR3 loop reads CASSYRTFGEFF. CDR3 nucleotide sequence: TGTGCCAGCAGTTACCGGACCTTCGGGGAGTTCTTC.

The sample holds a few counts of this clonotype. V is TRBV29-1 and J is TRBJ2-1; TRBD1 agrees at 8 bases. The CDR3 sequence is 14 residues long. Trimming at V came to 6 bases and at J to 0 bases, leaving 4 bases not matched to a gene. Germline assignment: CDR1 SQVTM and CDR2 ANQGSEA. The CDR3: CSVPDRDSYNEQFF. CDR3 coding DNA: TGCAGCGTCCCGGACAGGGACTCCTACAATGAGCAGTTCTTC.

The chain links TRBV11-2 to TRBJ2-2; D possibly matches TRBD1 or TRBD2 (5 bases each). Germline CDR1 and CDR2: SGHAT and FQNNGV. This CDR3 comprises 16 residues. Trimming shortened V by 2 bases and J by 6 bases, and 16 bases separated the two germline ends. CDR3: CASSLRRGLGAGELFF. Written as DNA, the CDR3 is TGTGCCAGCAGCTTACGCCGGGGCCTCGGGGCCGGGGAGCTGTTTTTT.

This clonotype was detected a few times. The DNA of the CDR3 is TGTGCCAGCAGCCCCACGCCTGAGGTACACCATGAGCAGTTCTTC. Encoded protein: CASSPTPEVHHEQFF. The rearrangement uses TRBV6-1 and TRBJ2-1; D is ambiguous. Germline V gene lookup returns CDR1 MNHNS and CDR2 SASEGT. V lost 6 bases to trimming and J lost 8 bases, with 20 bases between them. This CDR3 contains 15 residues.

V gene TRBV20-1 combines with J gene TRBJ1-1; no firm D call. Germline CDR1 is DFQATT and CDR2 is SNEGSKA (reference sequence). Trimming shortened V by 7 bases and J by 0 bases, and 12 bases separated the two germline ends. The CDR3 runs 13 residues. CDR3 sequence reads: CSGRVSMNTEAFF. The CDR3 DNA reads TGCAGTGGAAGGGTGTCAATGAACACTGAAGCTTTCTTT.

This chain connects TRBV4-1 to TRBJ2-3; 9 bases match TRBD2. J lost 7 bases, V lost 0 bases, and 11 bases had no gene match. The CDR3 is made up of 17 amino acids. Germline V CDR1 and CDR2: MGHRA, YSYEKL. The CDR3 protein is CASSQEGPSGVRNTQYF. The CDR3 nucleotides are TGCGCCAGCAGCCAAGAGGGGCCTAGCGGGGTACGCAATACGCAGTATTTT.

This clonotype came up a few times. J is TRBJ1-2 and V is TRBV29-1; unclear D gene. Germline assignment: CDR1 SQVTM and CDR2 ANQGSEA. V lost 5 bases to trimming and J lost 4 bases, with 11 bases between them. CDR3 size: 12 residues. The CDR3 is CSVTSGSYGYTF. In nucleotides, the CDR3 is TGCAGCGTTACTTCCGGAAGCTATGGCTACACCTTC.

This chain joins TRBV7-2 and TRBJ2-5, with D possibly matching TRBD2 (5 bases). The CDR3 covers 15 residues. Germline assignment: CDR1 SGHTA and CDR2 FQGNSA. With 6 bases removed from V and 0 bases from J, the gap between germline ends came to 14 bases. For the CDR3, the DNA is TGTGCCAGCAGTCTTGGGAGCGCGAACCAAGAGACCCAGTACTTC. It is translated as CASSLGSANQETQYF.